This T cell receptor beta chain is from a study of early T cells in non-severe SARS-CoV-2 infection. As part of library construction, unique molecular identifiers were attached to individual cDNA molecules. TCRdb re-called the 5' RACE reads through MiXCR, storing one row per CDR3 protein. The sample has some 82,000 distinct CDR3 sequences, 5% to 7% seen once. V was pared by 4 bases and J by 2 bases, with 9 bases between. The CDR3 contains 13 residues. The germline gives CDR1 DFQATT, CDR2 SNEGSKA (reference sequence). This clonotype was counted only a few times. The receptor comes from an adult who was a healthcare worker with PCR-confirmed SARS-CoV-2 infection or an uninfected control (not recorded which). Specimen: whole blood. J is TRBJ1-5 and V is TRBV20-1, with D possibly being TRBD1 (5 bases). The CDR3 loop is CSANQGGNQPQHF. The DNA of the CDR3 is TGCAGTGCTAACCAGGGAGGCAATCAGCCCCAGCATTTT.